This TCR beta chain was retrieved from a study of radiotherapy plus CTLA-4 blockade in lung cancer. Background on the study: Objective responses were documented in around 19% of patients, with disease control in just over 30%. Study-level points and caveats: Reports identified early blood T cell clone dynamics, with interferon-beta, as the best response predictor.

Profiled with immunoSEQ multiplex PCR; TCRdb holds only in-frame clones, not every one. The repertoire holds roughly 90,000 clones, with just over 85% as singletons. This clone was seen a handful of times. Antigen specificity is unknown. Chemo-refractory metastatic non-small-cell lung cancer patients received focal radiation with ipilimumab CTLA-4 blockade. CDR1 MDHEN and CDR2 SYDVKM come from the germline V gene. The CDR3 has 12 amino acids. V was pared by 11 bases and J by 5 bases, with 2 bases of the junction left unmatched. The gene calls are TRBV28 and TRBJ1-5; 11 bases line up with TRBD1. Source: peripheral blood, taken from a patient treated with radiotherapy plus ipilimumab. This receptor was taken from a human donor with non-small cell lung cancer that progressed on radiotherapy plus ipilimumab. CDR3 loop: CAGQGADQPQHF. CDR3 bases: TGTGCCGGACAGGGGGCGGATCAGCCCCAGCATTTT.